The next 21 T cell receptor beta chains were all read from a single sample in a study of blood T cell repertoires in COVID-19. Only in-frame clones appear in the TCRdb table, and some are missing; sequencing was by immunoSEQ multiplex PCR. The table lists roughly 260,000 clones, approximately 89% of them singletons, with around 2.5% in the top ten. Specimen: peripheral blood. These receptors were obtained from a woman between 50 and 59 years old with acute or convalescent COVID-19.

The chain uses TRBV24-1 and TRBJ2-1; 8 positions match TRBD2. J gave up 4 bases and V 1 base, and 5 bases lay outside the gene matches. This CDR3 has 16 amino acids. The germline gives CDR1 KGHDR, CDR2 SFDVKD. The CDR3 region has the DNA TGTGCCACCAGTGATTTAGGAAGCGGGGGATACAATGAGCAGTTCTTC. As protein: CATSDLGSGGYNEQFF.

The rearrangement links TRBV5-4 to TRBJ1-1, with D hard to call. The germline CDR1 and CDR2 sequences are SGHNT and YYREEE (reference sequence). The CDR3 extends over 13 amino acids. V was cut by 4 bases and J by 11 bases, with 18 bases left in between. The CDR3 spells CASSRYTTVEAFF. The CDR3 DNA reads as TGTGCCAGCAGCCGATACACAACGGTGGAGGCTTTCTTT.

J is TRBJ2-7 and V is TRBV5-1; the match to TRBD2 covers 7 bases. The CDR3 is 15 amino acids. With 1 base clipped from V and 6 bases from J, the junction kept 10 bases outside the gene matches. The germline V gene has CDR1 SGHRS and CDR2 YFSETQ. The CDR3: CASSLRTGGGLEQYF. Written as DNA, the CDR3 is TGCGCCAGCAGCTTGCGTACGGGAGGAGGTCTCGAGCAGTACTTC.

The chain uses TRBV21-1 and TRBJ2-2; TRBD2 is the table's D call, not checked against the DNA. TRBV21-1 corresponds to a pseudogene. The CDR3 length is 19 residues. CDR3 sequence reads: CASSNRGLAGLANTGELFF. In nucleotides, the CDR3 is TGTGCCAGCAGCAACCGCGGGCTAGCGGGTTTGGCGAACACCGGGGAGCTGTTTTTT.

This clone appeared a single time. The chain carries TRBV19 and TRBJ1-4; no definite D call. Germline lookup yields CDR1 LNHDA and CDR2 SQIVND (reference sequence). V was shortened by 5 bases and J by 7 bases, with 17 bases between the two germline ends. The CDR3 totals 15 residues. The CDR3 bases are TGTGCCAGTAGTTACCCGGGAGGGTGGGCTGAAAAACTGTTTTTT. Its translation: CASSYPGGWAEKLFF.

Written as DNA, the CDR3 is TGTGCCAGCCGCGCAGGCAGCTCCTACGAGCAGTACTTC. As protein: CASRAGSSYEQYF. The chain has TRBV28 and TRBJ2-7; D is unresolved. V dropped 8 bases and J dropped 0 bases, with 11 bases sitting between them. CDR3 length: 13 residues. Germline V lookup: CDR1 MDHEN, CDR2 SYDVKM.

This clone was found once. The CDR3 loop reads CASSSPGGPWIEQFF. CDR3 sequence (DNA): TGTGCCAGCAGTTCCCCGGGAGGCCCATGGATTGAGCAGTTCTTC. The V gene is TRBV27, the J gene TRBJ2-1, with 7 nucleotides matching TRBD2. Germline CDR1 MNHEY, CDR2 SMNVEV (reference sequence). The CDR3 covers 15 residues. Losses at the gene ends were 4 bases for V and 9 bases for J; bases not matched to a gene: 12.

This clone is a singleton in its sample. The chain has TRBV5-4 and TRBJ2-5; the D gene is possibly TRBD2 (6 bases). V was pared by 4 bases and J by 5 bases, with 15 bases between. From germline, CDR1 is SGHNT and CDR2 YYREEE (reference sequence). The CDR3 extends over 14 amino acids. This CDR3 is CASSPTSNGETQYF. The CDR3 DNA follows: TGTGCCAGCAGCCCGACTAGTAACGGGGAGACCCAGTACTTC.

This clone has only one observation. V is TRBV7-8 and J is TRBJ2-5, with 16 positions matching TRBD2. J gave up 4 bases and V 5 bases, and 10 bases lay outside the gene matches. Germline CDR1 and CDR2: SGHVS and FQNEAQ. This CDR3 spans 18 amino acids. The CDR3 DNA reads TGTGCCAGCAGCGGCGGGACTAGCGGGAGGGCTTCGTTAGAGACCCAGTACTTC. Translating gives CASSGGTSGRASLETQYF.

The J gene is TRBJ1-2, the V gene TRBV29-1, with D perhaps TRBD1 (6 bases). V lost 7 bases to trimming and J lost 7 bases, with 22 bases between them. This CDR3 is 14 amino acids long. From germline, CDR1 is SQVTM and CDR2 ANQGSEA. This CDR3 reads CSAGRTDARSGYTF. CDR3 nucleotides: TGCAGCGCTGGACGGACAGACGCCCGAAGTGGCTACACCTTC.

V usage is TRBV7-2 and J usage is TRBJ2-7; TRBD2 agrees at 13 bases. The germline V gene encodes CDR1 SGHTA and CDR2 FQGNSA. The CDR3 has 16 amino acids. Unmatched junction bases numbered 3, after V lost 4 bases and J lost 0 bases. The DNA of the CDR3 is TGTGCCAGCAGCTCCTGGACTAGCGGGAGCTCCTACGAGCAGTACTTC. Its translation is CASSSWTSGSSYEQYF.

The J gene is TRBJ1-5, the V gene TRBV6-1, with D unclear. Trimming cost V 1 base and J 2 bases, with 9 bases left between them. The length of the CDR3 is 15 residues. Per the germline V gene, CDR1 is MNHNS and CDR2 is SASEGT. The CDR3 DNA reads TGTGCCAGCAGTGAAGGAGGCGGAGGCAATCAGCCCCAGCATTTT. Protein sequence: CASSEGGGGNQPQHF.

This clone was recorded a few times. The CDR3 DNA sequence: TGTGCCAGTAGTCCACAGGGGACTGGAAACACCATATATTTT. As protein: CASSPQGTGNTIYF. The chain has TRBV19 and TRBJ1-3; 7 bases align to TRBD1. The germline V gene has CDR1 LNHDA and CDR2 SQIVND (reference sequence). The V segment lost 5 bases and the J segment 2 bases; nucleotides outside the gene matches: 3. The CDR3 extends over 14 amino acids.

This clone occurred a few times. The chain joins TRBV15 to TRBJ1-4, with 10 bases that match TRBD1. V was clipped by 3 bases and J by 8 bases; unmatched bases: 6. From germline, CDR1 is LNHNV and CDR2 YYDKDF (reference sequence). This CDR3 has 15 residues. The CDR3 nucleotides read TGTGCCACCAGCAGGGCCGGGACAGGGGTCGAAAAACTGTTTTTT. Amino acids: CATSRAGTGVEKLFF.

The chain joins TRBV3-1 (or the pseudogene TRBV3-2) to TRBJ2-1; 14 bases are shared with TRBD2. The ends lost 5 bases at V and 5 bases at J; junction bases unmatched: 14. Germline loops: CDR1 LGHDT, CDR2 YNNKEL (reference sequence). The CDR3 has 19 amino acids. CDR3: CASSIHAGLAGGYDNEQFF. In nucleotides, the CDR3 is TGTGCCAGCAGCATCCACGCCGGACTAGCGGGAGGCTACGACAATGAGCAGTTCTTC.

This chain joins TRBV23-1 and TRBJ1-6, with TRBD1 as a possible D gene (5 bases). TRBV23-1 falls under the ORF class, with uncertain function. The CDR3 totals 18 residues. V was shortened by 0 bases and J by 6 bases, with 18 bases between the two germline ends. The CDR3 region has the DNA TGCGCCAGCAGTCAATCTAATTTTTGGATAGGGGTTAATTCACCCCTCCACTTT. It specifies CASSQSNFWIGVNSPLHF.

This chain links TRBV5-1 with TRBJ1-1; 7 bases are shared with TRBD1. J was trimmed by 1 base and V by 2 bases; bases with no gene match: 8. This CDR3 is 16 amino acids long. Germline V gene data show CDR1 as SGHRS and CDR2 as YFSETQ. In nucleotides, the CDR3 is TGCGCCAGCAGCTTTTCCGCGACAGGGACGAACACTGAAGCTTTCTTT. This translates into CASSFSATGTNTEAFF.

Concerning this clone: The same CDR3 also results from other DNA sequences found in this sample. The chain couples TRBV3-1 (or the pseudogene TRBV3-2) to TRBJ1-3; 8 bases match TRBD1. In germline, CDR1 is LGHDT, CDR2 YNNKEL (reference sequence). This CDR3 spans 15 amino acids. V dropped 1 base and J dropped 1; count of bases not matched to a gene: 0. The DNA for the CDR3 is TGTGCCAGCAGCCAAGGGACAGGGTCTGGAAACACCATATATTTT. As protein: CASSQGTGSGNTIYF.

The chain has TRBV27 and TRBJ2-3; the D is unclear. CDR1 is MNHEY and CDR2 is SMNVEV in the germline V gene (reference sequence). Trimming cost V 5 bases and J 4 bases, with 7 bases left between them. The CDR3 is made up of 12 amino acids. The CDR3 region is CASSPKPDTQYF. The CDR3 nucleotides read TGTGCCAGCAGTCCCAAGCCAGATACGCAGTATTTT.

The chain employs TRBV7-3 and TRBJ1-2, with D hard to call. This CDR3 has 11 amino acids. V shed 8 bases and J shed 7 bases, with 11 bases lying between them. CDR1 SGHTA and CDR2 FQGTGA come from the germline V gene. CDR3 amino acids: CASYDGVGYTF. CDR3 sequence (DNA): TGTGCCAGCTACGACGGGGTTGGCTACACCTTC. The whole variable domain, remainder taken from reference TRBV7-3 and TRBJ1-2, is GAGVSQTPSNKVTEKGKYVELRCDPISGHTALYWYRQSLGQGPEFLIYFQGTGAADDSGLPNDRFFAVRPEGSVSTLKIQRTERGDSAVYLCASYDGVGYTFGSGTRLTVV.

This chain joins TRBV27 and TRBJ2-5; 8 positions agree with TRBD1. This CDR3 has 15 amino acids. Germline-derived CDR1 and CDR2 are MNHEY and SMNVEV (reference sequence). V lost 5 bases, J lost 1 base, and 6 bases stayed unmatched. CDR3 protein: CASSPWDRPQETQYF. CDR3 DNA sequence: TGTGCCAGCAGTCCCTGGGACAGGCCCCAAGAGACCCAGTACTTC.